Listed below are T cell receptor beta chains from one sample, sequenced in a study of T cells after somatic rescue of genetic block. The assay was immunoSEQ multiplex PCR, and TCRdb's table has in-frame clones only and misses some. The sample has 70,000 or so clones; 92% are singletons. Sequencing was carried out using peripheral blood mononuclear cells (PBMCs). The receptors were gathered from a man in his forties or fifties. Both conserved end residues are part of each CDR3. D genes are given only for firm matches. Part of the rows lack a size; the others show once, few, many or a class for expanded clones.

J: TRBJ1-4; V: TRBV27; size: few; D: .; CDR3: CASSVFRYPGEKLFF; DNA: TGTGCCAGCAGTGTCTTCAGGTACCCGGGTGAAAAACTGTTTTTT
J: TRBJ2-7; V: TRBV5-5; size: once; D: .; CDR3: CASSLDGRYNEQYF; DNA: TGTGCCAGCAGCTTGGATGGCAGGTACAACGAGCAGTACTTC
J: TRBJ2-5; V: TRBV6-5; size: .; D: TRBD1; CDR3: CASSRTGKETQYF; DNA: TGTGCCAGCAGTCGGACAGGGAAAGAGACCCAGTACTTC
J: TRBJ1-1; V: TRBV5-4; size: .; D: .; CDR3: CASSQDKNTEAFF; DNA: TGTGCCAGCAGTCAGGACAAGAACACTGAAGCTTTCTTT
J: TRBJ1-3; V: TRBV18; size: .; D: .; CDR3: CASSRGAEDTIYF; DNA: TGTGCCAGCTCACGTGGGGCGGAAGACACCATATATTTT
J: TRBJ2-1; V: TRBV5-8; size: .; D: .; CDR3: CASSLGPANEQFF; DNA: TGTGCCAGCAGCTTGGGGCCAGCCAATGAGCAGTTCTTC
J: TRBJ2-5; V: TRBV25-1; size: .; D: TRBD2; CDR3: CASSAPSGRARETQYF; DNA: TGTGCCAGCAGTGCACCTAGCGGGAGGGCCAGGGAGACCCAGTACTTC
J: TRBJ2-5; V: TRBV4-1; size: .; D: .; CDR3: CASSQEWGRGETQYF; DNA: TGCGCCAGCAGCCAAGAATGGGGGCGCGGGGAGACCCAGTACTTC
J: TRBJ2-7; V: TRBV27; size: .; D: .; CDR3: CASTPTRSGAYEQYF; DNA: TGTGCCAGCACCCCGACTAGATCGGGCGCCTACGAGCAGTACTTC
J: TRBJ1-1; V: TRBV18; size: .; D: .; CDR3: CASSPYKGSNTEAFF; DNA: TGTGCCAGCTCACCATATAAGGGGTCTAACACTGAAGCTTTCTTT
J: TRBJ2-3; V: TRBV5-1; size: .; D: .; CDR3: CASSFRARTATSTDTQYF; DNA: TGCGCCAGCAGCTTTAGGGCAAGGACTGCGACTAGCACAGATACGCAGTATTTT
J: TRBJ2-2; V: TRBV25-1; size: .; D: .; CDR3: CASSETGYTGELFF; DNA: TGTGCCAGCAGTGAAACAGGGTATACCGGGGAGCTGTTTTTT
J: TRBJ2-5; V: TRBV7-9; size: .; D: TRBD2; CDR3: CASSSPYSGGETQYF; DNA: TGTGCCAGCAGCTCCCCATATAGCGGGGGAGAGACCCAGTACTTC